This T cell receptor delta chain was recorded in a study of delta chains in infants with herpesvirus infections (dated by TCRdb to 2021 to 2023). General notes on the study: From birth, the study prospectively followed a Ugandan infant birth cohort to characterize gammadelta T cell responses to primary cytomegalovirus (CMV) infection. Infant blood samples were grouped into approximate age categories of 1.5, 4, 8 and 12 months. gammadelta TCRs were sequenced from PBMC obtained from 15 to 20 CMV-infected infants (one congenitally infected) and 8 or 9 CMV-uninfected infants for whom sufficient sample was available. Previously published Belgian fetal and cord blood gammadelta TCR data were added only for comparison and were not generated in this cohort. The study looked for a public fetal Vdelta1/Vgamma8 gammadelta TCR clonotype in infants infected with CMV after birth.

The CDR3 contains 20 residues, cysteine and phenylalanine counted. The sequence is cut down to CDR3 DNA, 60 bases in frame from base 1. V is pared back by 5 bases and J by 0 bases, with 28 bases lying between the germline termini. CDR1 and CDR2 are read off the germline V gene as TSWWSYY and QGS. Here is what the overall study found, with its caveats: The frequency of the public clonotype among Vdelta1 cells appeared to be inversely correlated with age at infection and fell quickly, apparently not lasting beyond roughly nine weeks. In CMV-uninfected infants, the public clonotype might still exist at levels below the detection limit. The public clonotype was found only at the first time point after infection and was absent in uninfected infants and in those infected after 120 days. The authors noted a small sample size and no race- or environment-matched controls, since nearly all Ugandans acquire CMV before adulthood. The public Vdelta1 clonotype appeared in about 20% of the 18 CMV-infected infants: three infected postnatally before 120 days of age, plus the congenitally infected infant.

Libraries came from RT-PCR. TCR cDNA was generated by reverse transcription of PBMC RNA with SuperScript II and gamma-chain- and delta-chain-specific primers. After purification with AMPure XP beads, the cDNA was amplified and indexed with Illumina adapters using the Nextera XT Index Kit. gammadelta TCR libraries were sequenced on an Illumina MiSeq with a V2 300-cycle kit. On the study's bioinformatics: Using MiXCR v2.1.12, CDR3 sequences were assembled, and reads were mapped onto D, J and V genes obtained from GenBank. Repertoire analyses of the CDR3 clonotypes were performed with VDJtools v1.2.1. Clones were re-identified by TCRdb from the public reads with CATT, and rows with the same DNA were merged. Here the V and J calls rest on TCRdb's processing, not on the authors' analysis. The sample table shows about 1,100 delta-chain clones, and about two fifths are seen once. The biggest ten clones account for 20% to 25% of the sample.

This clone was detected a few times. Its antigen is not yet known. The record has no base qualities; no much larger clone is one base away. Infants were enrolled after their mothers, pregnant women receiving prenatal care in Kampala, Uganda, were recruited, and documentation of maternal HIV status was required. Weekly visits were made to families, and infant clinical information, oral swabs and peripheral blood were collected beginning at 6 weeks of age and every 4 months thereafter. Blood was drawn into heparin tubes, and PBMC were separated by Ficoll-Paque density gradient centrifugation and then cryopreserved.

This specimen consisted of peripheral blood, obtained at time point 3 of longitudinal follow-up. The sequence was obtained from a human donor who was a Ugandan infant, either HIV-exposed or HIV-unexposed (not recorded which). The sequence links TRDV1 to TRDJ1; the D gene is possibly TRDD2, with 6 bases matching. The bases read TGTGCTCTTGGGAGATTCCTATCCCGGTTTCCTTTCAGGTACACCGATAAACTCATCTTT. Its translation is CALGRFLSRFPFRYTDKLIF.